A selection of T cell receptor beta chains follows, all from one sample in a study of Ad26.COV2.S vaccination and SARS-CoV-2 variants. The method was immunoSEQ multiplex PCR; TCRdb's version includes in-frame clones alone and lacks a portion of them. Of around 370,000 clones in the sample, 80% to 90% were seen once. The sample consisted of peripheral blood, taken in a trial of Ad26.COV2.S vaccine versus placebo. These receptors were obtained from a person between 18 and 59 years old who received the Ad26.COV2.S COVID-19 vaccine or a placebo. Both conserved end residues are part of each CDR3. Each record gives: clone size, CDR3 length, J gene, D gene, V gene, CDR3 DNA, CDR3 protein. The D gene is left open where the match is weak. The listing skips clone size in some rows; elsewhere it reads once, few, many or a size class.

size: NA; length: 14; J: TRBJ2-2; D: NA; V: TRBV7-2; DNA: TGTGCCAGCAGCTTGGACGGGTTTGCCGGGGAGCTGTTTTTT; CDR3: CASSLDGFAGELFF
size: NA; length: 14; J: TRBJ2-7; D: NA; V: TRBV7-9; DNA: TGTGCCAGCAGCCCTCGGGAAAGCTCCTACGAGCAGTACTTC; CDR3: CASSPRESSYEQYF
size: NA; length: 14; J: TRBJ2-1; D: TRBD1; V: TRBV4-1; DNA: TGCGCCAGCAGCCAGCCCAGACAGGGAATGGAGCAGTTCTTC; CDR3: CASSQPRQGMEQFF
size: NA; length: 14; J: TRBJ1-5; D: NA; V: TRBV7-6; DNA: TGTGCCAGCAGCCCCCGCGGTAGCAATCAGCCCCAGCATTTT; CDR3: CASSPRGSNQPQHF
size: NA; length: 13; J: TRBJ1-2; D: TRBD1; V: TRBV14; DNA: TGTGCCAGCAGTCGGACAGGGGACTATGGCTACACCTTC; CDR3: CASSRTGDYGYTF
size: NA; length: 15; J: TRBJ1-1; D: TRBD1; V: TRBV5-1; DNA: TGCGCCAGCAGCTTCCCAGGGGGCTCGCGGACTGAAGCTTTCTTT; CDR3: CASSFPGGSRTEAFF
size: few; length: 14; J: TRBJ1-6; D: NA; V: TRBV7-9; DNA: TGTGCCAGCAGCTTAGAACAGGGAAATTCACCCCTCCACTTT; CDR3: CASSLEQGNSPLHF
size: NA; length: 13; J: TRBJ2-7; D: TRBD2; V: TRBV5-1; DNA: TGCGCCAGACTACTGGCGGGGGAAGACGAGCAGTACTTC; CDR3: CARLLAGEDEQYF
size: NA; length: 16; J: TRBJ2-5; D: TRBD2; V: TRBV5-1; DNA: TGCGCCAGCAGCTTGGTTTTAGCGGGGGGCCTAGGAACCCAGTACTTC; CDR3: CASSLVLAGGLGTQYF
size: NA; length: 14; J: TRBJ2-7; D: NA; V: TRBV3-1/TRBV3-2; DNA: TGTGCCAGCAGCCCCCGCGGCAGGGCCAACGAGCAGTACTTC; CDR3: CASSPRGRANEQYF
size: NA; length: 13; J: TRBJ1-1; D: NA; V: TRBV6-5; DNA: TGTGCCAGCAGTAGGACAGAGAACACTGAAGCTTTCTTT; CDR3: CASSRTENTEAFF
size: NA; length: 13; J: TRBJ1-4; D: NA; V: TRBV7-6; DNA: TGTGCCAGCAGCTTACACAGGGCTGAAAAACTGTTTTTT; CDR3: CASSLHRAEKLFF
size: NA; length: 15; J: TRBJ2-4; D: TRBD1; V: TRBV18; DNA: TGTGCCAGCTCATCCGGACAGGGGGACCAAAACATTCAGTACTTC; CDR3: CASSSGQGDQNIQYF
size: NA; length: 17; J: TRBJ2-2; D: TRBD2; V: TRBV24-1; DNA: TGTGCCACCAGTGGGGGTAGCGGGGGGCCCAACACCGGGGAGCTGTTTTTT; CDR3: CATSGGSGGPNTGELFF
size: NA; length: 12; J: TRBJ2-7; D: NA; V: TRBV4-1; DNA: TGCGCCAGCAGCCAGTCACAGAACGAGCAGTACTTC; CDR3: CASSQSQNEQYF
size: NA; length: 13; J: TRBJ1-5; D: NA; V: TRBV2; DNA: TGTGCCAGCACCGAGACAGCCAGGCAGCCCCAGCATTTT; CDR3: CASTETARQPQHF
size: few; length: 14; J: TRBJ1-6; D: TRBD1; V: TRBV19; DNA: TGTGCCAGTAGTAGGACAGGGCAAGGTTCACCCCTCCACTTT; CDR3: CASSRTGQGSPLHF
size: NA; length: 12; J: TRBJ1-4; D: NA; V: TRBV12-3/TRBV12-4; DNA: TGTGCCAGTCGAGAGGCGGGAGAAAAACTGTTTTTT; CDR3: CASREAGEKLFF
size: NA; length: 13; J: TRBJ1-4; D: TRBD1; V: TRBV2; DNA: TGTGCCAGCAGGGACAGGGAGAATGAAAAACTGTTTTTT; CDR3: CASRDRENEKLFF
size: NA; length: 15; J: TRBJ2-7; D: NA; V: TRBV2; DNA: TGTGCCAGCAGTGATGAGCGGTCTCCCTCCTACGAGCAGTACTTC; CDR3: CASSDERSPSYEQYF
size: NA; length: 17; J: TRBJ2-3; D: TRBD2; V: TRBV15; DNA: TGTGCCACCAGCTGGGGACTAGCGGGAGGGGGCACAGATACGCAGTATTTT; CDR3: CATSWGLAGGGTDTQYF
size: NA; length: 17; J: TRBJ2-7; D: NA; V: TRBV7-2; DNA: TGTGCCAGCAGCTTAGGGGGGCGGGGCGGTCCCTTGGGCGAGCAGTACTTC; CDR3: CASSLGGRGGPLGEQYF
size: few; length: 14; J: TRBJ2-7; D: NA; V: TRBV10-2; DNA: TGCGCCAGCAGTGGGCCGGGAGAAGACTACGAGCAGTACTTC; CDR3: CASSGPGEDYEQYF
size: NA; length: 14; J: TRBJ2-3; D: NA; V: TRBV28; DNA: TGTGCCACTGGTTTAGGGCCTAGCACAGATACGCAGTATTTT; CDR3: CATGLGPSTDTQYF
size: NA; length: 20; J: TRBJ2-2; D: NA; V: TRBV9; DNA: TGTGCCAGCAGCGTAGGTTGGAGCGGGACATTTCAAACGAACACCGGGGAGCTGTTTTTT; CDR3: CASSVGWSGTFQTNTGELFF
size: NA; length: 16; J: TRBJ2-7; D: TRBD1; V: TRBV7-6; DNA: TGTGCCAGCAGCTTTTCGGCAGGGGGCTATACCTACGAGCAGTACTTC; CDR3: CASSFSAGGYTYEQYF
size: NA; length: 13; J: TRBJ1-1; D: NA; V: TRBV30; DNA: TGTGCCTGGGTCCTACAGGGTGCGGCTGAAGCTTTCTTT; CDR3: CAWVLQGAAEAFF
size: NA; length: 15; J: TRBJ2-1; D: TRBD2; V: TRBV15; DNA: TGTGCCACCAGCCGAGACGGCGGGAGGGTCAATGAGCAGTTCTTC; CDR3: CATSRDGGRVNEQFF
size: NA; length: 17; J: TRBJ2-7; D: TRBD2; V: TRBV11-2; DNA: TGTGCCAGCAGCTTAGAGCTAGCGGGAGGACTTATTCACGAGCAGTACTTC; CDR3: CASSLELAGGLIHEQYF
size: NA; length: 16; J: TRBJ2-3; D: TRBD2; V: TRBV2; DNA: TGTGCCAGCAGTGTGCTAGCGGGAGGGGGGCCAGATACGCAGTATTTT; CDR3: CASSVLAGGGPDTQYF
size: few; length: 14; J: TRBJ2-7; D: TRBD1; V: TRBV10-1; DNA: TGCGCCAGCAGTGGGGGACAGAGTACCTACGAGCAGTACTTC; CDR3: CASSGGQSTYEQYF
size: few; length: 15; J: TRBJ2-1; D: NA; V: TRBV9; DNA: TGTGCCAGCAGCACCGAGGGGGGATCCTACAATGAGCAGTTCTTC; CDR3: CASSTEGGSYNEQFF
size: NA; length: 17; J: TRBJ2-1; D: NA; V: TRBV28; DNA: TGTGCCAGCACCGGTTTGGGGCCTAAAAAGGGGTGGAATGAGCAGTTCTTC; CDR3: CASTGLGPKKGWNEQFF
size: NA; length: 16; J: TRBJ1-1; D: NA; V: TRBV29-1; DNA: TGCAGCGTTGAGCCGGGGTGGGGGATGGTGAACACTGAAGCTTTCTTT; CDR3: CSVEPGWGMVNTEAFF
size: NA; length: 13; J: TRBJ1-2; D: NA; V: TRBV19; DNA: TGTGCCAGTAGTTTACAACCGAACTATGGCTACACCTTC; CDR3: CASSLQPNYGYTF
size: NA; length: 16; J: TRBJ2-2; D: NA; V: TRBV9; DNA: TGTGCCAGCAGCTCCGGACCGGCGCTCGGCACCGGGGAGCTGTTTTTT; CDR3: CASSSGPALGTGELFF
size: NA; length: 15; J: TRBJ2-2; D: NA; V: TRBV15; DNA: TGTGCCACCAGCAAACCCCCGGGGGCCAACGGGGAGCTGTTTTTT; CDR3: CATSKPPGANGELFF
size: NA; length: 16; J: TRBJ1-2; D: NA; V: TRBV3-1/TRBV3-2; DNA: TGTGCCAGCAGCCTAAAAACCGGACGGACCTTATATGGCTACACCTTC; CDR3: CASSLKTGRTLYGYTF
size: few; length: 13; J: TRBJ1-2; D: NA; V: TRBV14; DNA: TGTGCCAGCAGCCAAGCAGGGGATTATGGCTACACCTTC; CDR3: CASSQAGDYGYTF
size: NA; length: 15; J: TRBJ2-3; D: NA; V: TRBV7-2; DNA: TGTGCCAGCAGCCCGATGGGGCCTAGCACAGATACGCAGTATTTT; CDR3: CASSPMGPSTDTQYF
size: NA; length: 17; J: TRBJ2-5; D: TRBD2; V: TRBV5-8; DNA: TGTGCCAGCAGCCCCGGGACTAGCGGGGGGGCCTTCGAGACCCAGTACTTC; CDR3: CASSPGTSGGAFETQYF
size: NA; length: 18; J: TRBJ2-2; D: NA; V: TRBV7-2; DNA: TGTGCCAGCAGCCCCTTTTACTGGACGGATGCGAACACCGGGGAGCTGTTTTTT; CDR3: CASSPFYWTDANTGELFF